The 25 T cell receptor beta chains reported below all come from one sample, sequenced in a study of cytomegalovirus exposure and HLA in healthy donors. The primer mix had 60 Vbeta and 13 Jbeta primers. Profiling relied on immunoSEQ multiplex PCR, and the TCRdb table lists in-frame clones only, not all of them. This table holds about 90,000 clones, roughly 84% found once. Sequenced input: PBMCs. The receptors were gathered from a man younger than 30 in good health and CMV-seronegative.

The gene calls are TRBV19 and TRBJ1-2; 9 bases are a match to TRBD1. This CDR3 is built from 15 residues. Per germline, CDR1 LNHDA and CDR2 SQIVND (reference sequence). V dropped 6 bases and J dropped 2; count of bases not matched to a gene: 7. The CDR3 sequence: CASRGQGLANYGYTF. In DNA form, the CDR3 reads TGTGCCAGTAGGGGACAGGGTCTCGCGAACTATGGCTACACCTTC.

This rearrangement joins TRBV30 to TRBJ1-2; possible D gene TRBD1, 6 bases. The CDR3 is 14 residues long. From germline, CDR1 is GTSNPN and CDR2 SVGIG (reference sequence). Between the trimmed V and J ends, which lost 2 bases and 1 base, there was a span of 11 bases. The CDR3 DNA reads as TGTGCCTGGAGTAAGGGACAATTTAACTATGGCTACACCTTC. Amino acids: CAWSKGQFNYGYTF.

J is TRBJ2-7 and V is TRBV29-1; possible D gene TRBD2, 6 bases. There are 16 residues in the CDR3. The germline CDR1 and CDR2 sequences are SQVTM and ANQGSEA. Deletions cut 1 base from V and 2 bases from J, with 18 bases between. This CDR3 reads CSVEGRGSSTTYEQYF. CDR3 coding DNA: TGCAGCGTTGAAGGCCGGGGGAGCAGCACCACCTACGAGCAGTACTTC.

V is TRBV6-1 and J is TRBJ1-1, with TRBD1 matching over 11 bases. The V gene end was trimmed by 3 bases and the J gene end by 4 bases; junction bases not matched to a gene: 4. CDR3 length: 15 amino acids. Germline assignment: CDR1 MNHNS and CDR2 SASEGT. The CDR3 region has the DNA TGTGCCAGCAGTGACCGGGACAGGGGGGGCACTGAAGCTTTCTTT. This translates into CASSDRDRGGTEAFF.

The V and J genes are TRBV10-1 and TRBJ2-3; 7 nucleotides line up with TRBD2. The CDR3 is made up of 13 amino acids. Germline V lookup: CDR1 WNHNN, CDR2 SYGVQD (reference sequence). The trim removed 8 bases at V and 4 bases at J, leaving 6 bases unmatched. This CDR3 reads CASSGLEADTQYF. In nucleotides, the CDR3 is TGCGCCAGCTCCGGACTAGAGGCAGATACGCAGTATTTT.

The chain joins TRBV18 to TRBJ1-5, with D perhaps matching TRBD1 (5 bases). Trimming removed 0 bases at V and 7 bases at J, with 13 bases between. This CDR3 contains 15 residues. CDR1 KGHSH and CDR2 LQKENI come from the germline V gene. CDR3 loop: CASSPPGRDEQPQHF. The CDR3 bases are TGTGCCAGCTCACCACCGGGCAGGGATGAGCAGCCCCAGCATTTT.

To note about this clone: Relative to the germline gene, one junction end is altered; a read error may explain this. The genes are TRBV7-7 and TRBJ1-1, with no clear D. CDR1 and CDR2 (germline): SSHAT, FNYEAQ (reference sequence). This CDR3 is 13 amino acids long. The CDR3 sequence is CASSFRVGTEAFF. The CDR3 DNA sequence: TGTGCTAGCAGCTTTCGGGTAGGAACTGAAGCTTTCTTT.

This clone has just a few counts. V gene TRBV7-6 combines with J gene TRBJ2-2; maybe TRBD2 (5 bases). Trimming shortened V by 7 bases and J by 5 bases, and 20 bases separated the two germline ends. The V gene's germline CDR1 is SGHVS and CDR2 FNYEAQ. CDR3 size: 16 residues. The CDR3 coding sequence is TGTGCCAGCACCACTACTGGGCGGGTTGGTACCGGGGAGCTGTTTTTT. As protein: CASTTTGRVGTGELFF.

This rearrangement joins TRBV15 to TRBJ2-1; 8 bases line up with TRBD1. Trimming cost V 4 bases and J 13 bases; bases outside gene matches: 9. This CDR3 contains 13 residues. Germline V lookup: CDR1 LNHNV, CDR2 YYDKDF (reference sequence). The CDR3 region is CATSIDRGRSQFF. The CDR3, as DNA: TGTGCCACCAGCATCGACAGGGGTCGGAGTCAGTTCTTC. Supplemented by reference TRBV15 and TRBJ2-1, the full variable domain reads DAMVIQNPRYQVTQFGKPVTLSCSQTLNHNVMYWYQQKSSQAPKLLFHYYDKDFNNEADTPDNFQSRRPNTSFCFLDIRSPGLGDTAMYLCATSIDRGRSQFFGPGTRLTVL.

There are a few counts of this clone. Additional DNA sequences in this sample encode the identical CDR3. The gene calls are TRBV2 and TRBJ1-1; D not resolved. In germline, CDR1 is SNHLY, CDR2 FYNNEI. The V gene lost 6 bases and the J gene lost 7 bases, with 6 bases spanning the gap. The length of the CDR3 is 10 residues. The CDR3 spells CASREFEAFF. CDR3 sequence (DNA): TGTGCCAGCAGGGAGTTTGAAGCTTTCTTT.

The genes are TRBV5-1 and TRBJ2-3; TRBD2 matches at 13 bases. V trimming: 7 bases; J trimming: 1 base; junction bases outside the gene matches: 3. CDR1 and CDR2 (germline): SGHRS, YFSETQ. This CDR3 is built from 15 residues. The chain's CDR3 is CASGLAGVGTDTQYF. The CDR3 DNA reads TGCGCCAGCGGACTAGCGGGAGTCGGCACAGATACGCAGTATTTT.

The chain links TRBV7-2 to TRBJ2-5, with 7 nucleotides matching TRBD2. Germline assignment: CDR1 SGHTA and CDR2 FQGNSA. Germline trimming cut 3 bases from V and 5 bases from J; bases unmatched to any gene: 9. The CDR3 length is 15 residues. The CDR3 reads CASSLWEGPGETQYF. In DNA, the CDR3 is TGTGCCAGCAGCTTGTGGGAGGGCCCAGGGGAGACCCAGTACTTC.

This clone was detected a few times. J is TRBJ2-1 and V is TRBV7-2, with TRBD2 identical over 12 bases. The CDR3 has 16 amino acids. Per germline, CDR1 SGHTA and CDR2 FQGNSA. With 5 bases clipped from V and 7 bases from J, the junction kept 9 bases outside the gene matches. CDR3 coding DNA: TGTGCCAGCAGCCCTAGACTAGCGGGAGCTGGTAATGAGCAGTTCTTC. The encoded protein is CASSPRLAGAGNEQFF.

The chain is built from TRBV7-2 and TRBJ1-1; 11 bases agree with TRBD1. Unmatched junction bases numbered 7, after V lost 5 bases and J lost 11 bases. Germline V gene data show CDR1 as SGHTA and CDR2 as FQGNSA. The CDR3 covers 13 residues. CDR3 nucleotide sequence: TGTGCCAGCAGCGCTGGGACAGGGGGTTATGCTTTCTTT. Residues: CASSAGTGGYAFF.

This clone has only one observation. The chain combines TRBV15 with TRBJ2-7, with 7 bases that match TRBD1. This CDR3 is built from 18 residues. The ends lost 2 bases at V and 3 bases at J; junction bases unmatched: 16. Germline lookup yields CDR1 LNHNV and CDR2 YYDKDF (reference sequence). CDR3 in DNA: TGTGCCACCAGCAGATTCCCCTTCGGACAGCACAGGGGCTACGAGCAGTACTTC. Its protein product is CATSRFPFGQHRGYEQYF.

V gene TRBV28 combines with J gene TRBJ1-2; 7 positions agree with TRBD1. This CDR3 has 11 amino acids. Germline V gene sequence: CDR1 MDHEN, CDR2 SYDVKM. The ends lost 4 bases at V and 10 bases at J; junction bases unmatched: 3. The CDR3 bases are TGTGCCAGCAGTTCGACAGGGTTCTACACCTTC. Translation gives CASSSTGFYTF.

This chain joins TRBV30 and TRBJ1-1, with D possibly matching TRBD1 (5 bases). The V gene's germline CDR1 is GTSNPN and CDR2 SVGIG (reference sequence). The CDR3 runs 13 residues. Trimming left V 3 bases short and J 5 bases short, with 13 bases between. This chain's CDR3 is CAWRTAGGTEAFF. CDR3 nucleotides: TGTGCCTGGAGGACCGCTGGGGGGACTGAAGCTTTCTTT.

This clone was recorded a few times. In DNA, the CDR3 is TGTGCCAGCAGCTTGGTGAGCGGGAGGCCGCCCGGGGAGCTGTTTTTT. Translating gives CASSLVSGRPPGELFF. V gene TRBV5-6 combines with J gene TRBJ2-2; 9 nucleotides agree with TRBD2. The germline V gene encodes CDR1 SGHDT and CDR2 YYEEEE. The CDR3 runs to 16 residues. Germline trimming cut 0 bases from V and 6 bases from J; bases unmatched to any gene: 6.

The rearrangement uses TRBV4-1 and TRBJ1-2; TRBD1 matches 7 bases. From germline, CDR1 is MGHRA and CDR2 YSYEKL. This CDR3 has 15 amino acids. The J segment lost 0 bases and the V segment lost 3 bases, leaving 4 bases of the junction unmatched. The CDR3 here is CASSQDRMSNYGYTF. The CDR3 DNA reads TGCGCCAGCAGCCAGGACAGGATGTCTAACTATGGCTACACCTTC.

V usage is TRBV30 and J usage is TRBJ2-7; D gene uncertain. Germline values: CDR1 GTSNPN, CDR2 SVGIG (reference sequence). The CDR3 has 15 residues. The V end was cut by 0 bases, the J end by 0 bases, with 12 bases between. CDR3 in amino acids: CAWSVSGSSSYEQYF. For the CDR3, the DNA is TGTGCCTGGAGTGTCTCAGGATCAAGCTCCTACGAGCAGTACTTC. The entire variable domain, with the rest obtained from reference TRBV30 and TRBJ2-7, is as follows: SQTIHQWPATLVQPVGSPLSLECTVEGTSNPNLYWYRQAAGRGLQLLFYSVGIGQISSEVPQNLSASRPQDRQFILSSKKLLLSDSGFYLCAWSVSGSSSYEQYFGPGTRLTVT.

The chain links TRBV5-8 to TRBJ1-5; D remains ambiguous. In germline, CDR1 is SGHTS, CDR2 YDEGEE. This CDR3 comprises 14 residues. V gave up 2 bases and J gave up 1 base, with 7 bases separating them. CDR3 protein: CASSFPGSNQPQHF. In nucleotides, the CDR3 is TGTGCCAGCAGCTTCCCCGGGAGCAATCAGCCCCAGCATTTT.

The chain employs TRBV19 and TRBJ1-5, with D unresolved. The CDR3 spans 17 residues. Germline values: CDR1 LNHDA, CDR2 SQIVND (reference sequence). Trimming left V 6 bases short and J 0 bases short, with 18 bases between. CDR3 DNA: TGTGCCAGTAGGCGGGCCCGGGCCGGAGATAGCAATCAGCCCCAGCATTTT. It encodes CASRRARAGDSNQPQHF.

This chain joins TRBV29-1 and TRBJ2-3; D not certain. The germline CDR1 and CDR2 sequences are SQVTM and ANQGSEA. This CDR3 contains 20 residues. Trimming stripped 2 bases from V and 2 bases from J, with 29 bases between. CDR3 nucleotide sequence: TGCAGCGTTGAATACCCCCCACCCCTCGTTGACACCGTTTACACAGATACGCAGTATTTT. Amino acids: CSVEYPPPLVDTVYTDTQYF.

The chain has TRBV18 and TRBJ1-1; 9 positions match TRBD1. Germline V gene lookup returns CDR1 KGHSH and CDR2 LQKENI. There are 16 residues in the CDR3. V trimming: 6 bases; J trimming: 1 base; junction bases outside the gene matches: 9. This CDR3 reads CASSSKQGAGNTEAFF. In DNA form, the CDR3 reads TGTGCCAGCTCGTCAAAACAGGGGGCGGGGAACACTGAAGCTTTCTTT. Complete variable domain (other parts from reference TRBV18 and TRBJ1-1): NAGVMQNPRHLVRRRGQEARLRCSPMKGHSHVYWYRQLPEEGLKFMVYLQKENIIDESGMPKERFSAEFPKEGPSILRIQQVVRGDSAAYFCASSSKQGAGNTEAFFGQGTRLTVV.

The chain couples TRBV19 to TRBJ1-5; D call uncertain. Trimming removed 6 bases from V and 1 base from J, with 10 bases in between. Germline loops: CDR1 LNHDA, CDR2 SQIVND (reference sequence). This CDR3 spans 14 amino acids. The CDR3 DNA reads as TGTGCCAGTAGGGGCAGGTGGAGCAATCAGCCCCAGCATTTT. This encodes CASRGRWSNQPQHF.